This record covers a single TCR beta chain. This sample is drawn from a study of blood T cell repertoires in COVID-19. Study at large: T cells, B-cell-depleted T cells, or PBMCs supplied cDNA or gDNA.

Trimming removed 0 bases from V and 0 bases from J; junction bases left unmatched: 1. The CDR3 is made up of 16 amino acids. Germline assignment: CDR1 SGDLS and CDR2 YYNGEE. Sequencing was performed with immunoSEQ multiplex PCR; in TCRdb, only in-frame clones are kept and a portion is missing. Here the sample spans 250,000 to 300,000 clones, 89% being singletons. The receptor was isolated from a man aged 45-65 years with acute or convalescent COVID-19. Sequences were obtained from peripheral blood. This sequence joins TRBV9 and TRBJ2-2; TRBD2 aligns across 8 bases. The CDR3 bases are TGTGCCAGCAGCGTAGACGGGGGGGCGAACACCGGGGAGCTGTTTTTT. It is translated as CASSVDGGANTGELFF.